This T cell receptor beta chain is drawn from a study of beta chain features in type 1 diabetes. Whole-study results and caveats: Using cDNA template may skew counts toward highly expressing activated cells. In all four CD4+ subsets, TCRB CDR3 length was significantly, moderately reduced in type 1 diabetes. Within the patient group, naive, central memory and Treg TCRB repertoires appeared more similar to each other than within healthy donors. VDJ junctions sequenced from type 1 diabetes patients showed fewer insertions and more deletions.

Germline-derived CDR1 and CDR2 are SGDLS and YYNGEE. With 6 bases clipped from V and 4 bases from J, the junction kept 5 bases outside the gene matches. The CDR3 runs 15 residues. CD45RO/CCR7/CD25/CD127/CD95/CD27 separated CD4+ naive, central memory, regulatory and stem cell-like memory cells by sorting. As for this clone: Its antigen is not identified.

Investigators reverse transcribed all isolated RNA, so they sequenced expressed TCRB transcripts. Generated by immunoSEQ multiplex PCR, the TCRdb table keeps only in-frame clones and is missing some. The sample includes 240,000 or so clones, about 14% of them seen just once. The chain recombines TRBV9 with TRBJ2-1; TRBD2 aligns across 12 bases. The origin of this receptor is a man in his thirties or forties with type 1 diabetes. Sequences were obtained from naive CD4+ T cells from blood. In nucleotides, the CDR3 is TGTGCCAGCACCTCTAGCGGGGGGGATTACAATGAGCAGTTCTTC. Translation: CASTSSGGDYNEQFF.